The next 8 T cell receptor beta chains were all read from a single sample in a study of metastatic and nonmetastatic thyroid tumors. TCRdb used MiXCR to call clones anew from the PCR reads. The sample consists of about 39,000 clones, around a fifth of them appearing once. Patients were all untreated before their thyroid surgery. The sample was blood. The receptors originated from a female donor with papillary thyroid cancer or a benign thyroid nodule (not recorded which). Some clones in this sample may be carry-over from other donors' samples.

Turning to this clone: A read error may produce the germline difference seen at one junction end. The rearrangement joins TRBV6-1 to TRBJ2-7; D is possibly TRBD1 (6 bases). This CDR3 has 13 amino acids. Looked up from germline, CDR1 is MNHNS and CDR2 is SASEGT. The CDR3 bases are TGTACCAGCCTGAGACAGGAGCCCTACGAGCAGTACTTC. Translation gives CTSLRQEPYEQYF.

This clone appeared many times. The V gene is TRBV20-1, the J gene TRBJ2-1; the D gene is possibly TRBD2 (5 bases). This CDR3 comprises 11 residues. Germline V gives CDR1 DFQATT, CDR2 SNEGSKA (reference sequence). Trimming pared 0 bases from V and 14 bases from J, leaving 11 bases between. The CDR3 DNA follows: TGCAGTGCTAGAGAGAAGCGGAAGGAGTTCTTC. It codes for CSAREKRKEFF.

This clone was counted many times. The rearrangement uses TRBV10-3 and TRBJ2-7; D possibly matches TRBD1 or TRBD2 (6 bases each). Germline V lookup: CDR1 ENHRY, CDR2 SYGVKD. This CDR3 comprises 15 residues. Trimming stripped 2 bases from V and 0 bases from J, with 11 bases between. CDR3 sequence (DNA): TGTGCCATCAGTGAGCCGGCGGGACACTCCTACGAGCAGTACTTC. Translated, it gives CAISEPAGHSYEQYF.

The CDR3 sequence: CAWSSPWDYEQYF. The CDR3 DNA sequence: TGTGCCTGGAGTAGCCCCTGGGACTACGAGCAGTACTTC. The gene calls are TRBV30 and TRBJ2-7; D is unclear. This CDR3 has 13 amino acids. Trimming cost V 2 bases and J 3 bases, with 11 bases left between them. CDR1 is GTSNPN and CDR2 is SVGIG in the germline V gene (reference sequence).

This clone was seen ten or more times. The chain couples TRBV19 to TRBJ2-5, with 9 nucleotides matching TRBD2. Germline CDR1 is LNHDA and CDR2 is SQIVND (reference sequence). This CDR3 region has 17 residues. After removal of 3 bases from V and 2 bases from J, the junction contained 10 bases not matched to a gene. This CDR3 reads CASSMKRGSGSQETQYF. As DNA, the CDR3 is TGTGCCAGTAGTATGAAAAGGGGTAGCGGGAGTCAAGAGACCCAGTACTTC.

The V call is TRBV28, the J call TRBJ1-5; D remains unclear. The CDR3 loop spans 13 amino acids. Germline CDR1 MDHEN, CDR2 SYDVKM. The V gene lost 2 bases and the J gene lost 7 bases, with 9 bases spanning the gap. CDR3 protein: CASSLRCLQPQHF. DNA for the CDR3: TGTGCCAGCAGTTTACGGTGCTTGCAGCCCCAGCATTTT.

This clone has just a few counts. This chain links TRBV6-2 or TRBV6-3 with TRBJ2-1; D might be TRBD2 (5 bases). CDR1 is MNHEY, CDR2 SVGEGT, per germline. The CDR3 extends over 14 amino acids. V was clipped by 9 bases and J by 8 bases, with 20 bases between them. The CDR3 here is CASTITGNRDEQFF. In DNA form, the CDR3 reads TGTGCCAGTACTATAACCGGGAATAGGGATGAGCAGTTCTTC.

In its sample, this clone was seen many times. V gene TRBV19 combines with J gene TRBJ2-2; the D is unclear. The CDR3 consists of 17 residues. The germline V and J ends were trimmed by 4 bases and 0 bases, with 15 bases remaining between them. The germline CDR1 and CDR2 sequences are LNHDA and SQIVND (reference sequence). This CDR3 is CASSNQRRQANTGELFF. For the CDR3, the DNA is TGTGCCAGTAGTAACCAGAGGCGTCAGGCGAACACCGGGGAGCTGTTTTTT.